The TCR beta chain described here comes from a study of T cells after yellow fever vaccination. Findings of the study overall: The booster response re-showed most primary clones: roughly 97% CD4, approximately 85% CD8. Clonotypes found in both CD4 and CD8 compartments made up a small share. FACS-sorted repertoires could contain abundant clonotypes contaminating from the bulk population.

In its sample, this clonotype was seen a few times. Its antigen is as yet unknown. V was cut by 1 base and J by 5 bases, with 11 bases left in between. Germline CDR1 and CDR2: LNHNV and YYDKDF (reference sequence). The CDR3 is made up of 14 amino acids. As TCR cDNA was made by 5'RACE template switching, a universal primer site and UMIs were added. One entry per CDR3 protein results from TCRdb running MiXCR on the 5' RACE reads. The data show fewer than 350,000 distinct CDR3 sequences, around 4.5% seen once. This clonotype was sampled from a man in his late teens or twenties who received the YFV17D yellow fever vaccine. The V call is TRBV15, the J call TRBJ1-1, with D tentatively TRBD1 (5 bases). Specimen: PBMCs, collected 15 days after the yellow fever booster vaccination. CDR3 nucleotides: TGTGCCACCAGCAGAGTAGGGGAAGGAACTGAAGCTTTCTTT. Its protein product is CATSRVGEGTEAFF.